The clone carrying this T cell receptor (beta chain) was seen only a few times. Antigen unknown. This sample is drawn from a study of T cell repertoires in cytomegalovirus infection. As for the study in general: Well-studied HLA-B-restricted CMV epitopes were used in the study alongside recently identified HLA-C-restricted ones. Public TCR beta signature analysis indicated the presence of both CMV infection and matching HLA type. Study-wide results and caveats: Cumulative frequency of public TCR beta families picked out carriers of CMV plus the relevant HLA. Clonotype analysis showed dominance of the ex vivo response by HLA-C-restricted CMV-specific TCR beta clonotypes.

TCRdb analysed the reads with MiXCR anew, one entry per CDR3 protein. The sample holds approximately 1,000,000 distinct CDR3 sequences, more than 25% seen once. The CDR3 is 17 amino acids. V was clipped by 2 bases and J by 3 bases, with 17 bases between them. The chain is built from TRBV12-3 or TRBV12-4 and TRBJ2-1; tentatively, D is TRBD1 (5 bases). Material: cultured CD8+ T cells from PBMCs, obtained from culture after CMV antigen stimulation. The sequence was collected from a human donor in good health (CMV status not recorded). Some clones in this sample may be carry-over from other donors' samples. CDR3 sequence reads: CASSLNRQGRNYNEQFF. CDR3 coding DNA: TGTGCCAGCAGTTTAAATAGGCAGGGCAGGAACTACAATGAGCAGTTCTTC.